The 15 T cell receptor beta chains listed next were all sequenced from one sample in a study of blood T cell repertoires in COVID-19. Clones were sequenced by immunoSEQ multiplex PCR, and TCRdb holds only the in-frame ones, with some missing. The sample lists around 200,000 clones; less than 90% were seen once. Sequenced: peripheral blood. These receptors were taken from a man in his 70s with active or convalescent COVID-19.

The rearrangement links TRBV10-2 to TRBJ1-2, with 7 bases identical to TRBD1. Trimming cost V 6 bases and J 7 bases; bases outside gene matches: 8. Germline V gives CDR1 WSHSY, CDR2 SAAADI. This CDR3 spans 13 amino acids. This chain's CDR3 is CASRETGSLGYTF. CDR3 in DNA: TGCGCCAGCAGAGAGACAGGGTCACTTGGCTACACCTTC.

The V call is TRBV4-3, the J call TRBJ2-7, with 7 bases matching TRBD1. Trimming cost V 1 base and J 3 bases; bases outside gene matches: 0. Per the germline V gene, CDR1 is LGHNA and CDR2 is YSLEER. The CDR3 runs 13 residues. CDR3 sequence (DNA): TGCGCCAGCAGCCAAGGGGACAGCTACGAGCAGTACTTC. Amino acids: CASSQGDSYEQYF.

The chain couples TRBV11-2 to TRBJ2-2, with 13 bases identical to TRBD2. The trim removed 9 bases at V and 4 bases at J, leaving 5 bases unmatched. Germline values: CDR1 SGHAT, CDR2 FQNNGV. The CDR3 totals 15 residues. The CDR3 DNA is TGTGCCAGTTCAAGACTAGCGGGAGGCACCGGGGAGCTGTTTTTT. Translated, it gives CASSRLAGGTGELFF.

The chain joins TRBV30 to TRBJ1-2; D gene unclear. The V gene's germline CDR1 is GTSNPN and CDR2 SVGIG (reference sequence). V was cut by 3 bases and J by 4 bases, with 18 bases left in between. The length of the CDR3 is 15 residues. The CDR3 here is CAWRTGLLVSYGYTF. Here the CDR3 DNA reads TGTGCCTGGAGAACGGGTTTGTTAGTGTCCTATGGCTACACCTTC.

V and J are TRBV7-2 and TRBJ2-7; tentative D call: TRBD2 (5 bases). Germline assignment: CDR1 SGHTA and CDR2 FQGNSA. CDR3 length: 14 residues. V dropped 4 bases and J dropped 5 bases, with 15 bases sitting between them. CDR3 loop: CASSSRTFRDEQYF. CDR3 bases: TGTGCCAGCAGCTCCAGGACTTTTAGGGACGAGCAGTACTTC.

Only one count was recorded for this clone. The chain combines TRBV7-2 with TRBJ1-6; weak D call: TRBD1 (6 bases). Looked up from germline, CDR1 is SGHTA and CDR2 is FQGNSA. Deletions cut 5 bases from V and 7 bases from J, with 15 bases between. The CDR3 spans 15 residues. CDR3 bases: TGTGCCAGCAGCATACCGGGGACAACGAATTCACCCCTCCACTTT. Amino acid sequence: CASSIPGTTNSPLHF.

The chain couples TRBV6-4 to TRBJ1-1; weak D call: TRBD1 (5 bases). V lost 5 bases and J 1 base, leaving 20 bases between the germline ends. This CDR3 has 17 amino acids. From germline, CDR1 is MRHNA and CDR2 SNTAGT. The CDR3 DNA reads TGTGCCAGCAGTTACCGAGGGAGGGGCCTACCGAACACTGAAGCTTTCTTT. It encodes CASSYRGRGLPNTEAFF.

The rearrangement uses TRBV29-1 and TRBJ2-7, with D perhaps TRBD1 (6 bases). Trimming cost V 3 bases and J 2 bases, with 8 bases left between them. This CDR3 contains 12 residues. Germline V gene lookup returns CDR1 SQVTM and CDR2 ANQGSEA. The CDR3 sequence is CSVEGTTYEQYF. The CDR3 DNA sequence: TGCAGCGTTGAGGGGACAACCTACGAGCAGTACTTC.

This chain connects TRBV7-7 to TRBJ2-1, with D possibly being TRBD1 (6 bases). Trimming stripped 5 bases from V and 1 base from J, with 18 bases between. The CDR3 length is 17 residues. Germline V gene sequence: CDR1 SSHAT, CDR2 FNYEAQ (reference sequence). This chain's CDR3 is CASSPRGDRISYNEQFF. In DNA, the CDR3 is TGTGCCAGCAGCCCGAGAGGCGACAGGATTTCCTACAATGAGCAGTTCTTC.

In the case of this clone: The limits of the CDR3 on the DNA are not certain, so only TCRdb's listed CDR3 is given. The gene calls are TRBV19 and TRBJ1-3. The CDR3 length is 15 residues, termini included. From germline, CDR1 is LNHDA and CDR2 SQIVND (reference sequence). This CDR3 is CASTSDSSSGNTIYF.

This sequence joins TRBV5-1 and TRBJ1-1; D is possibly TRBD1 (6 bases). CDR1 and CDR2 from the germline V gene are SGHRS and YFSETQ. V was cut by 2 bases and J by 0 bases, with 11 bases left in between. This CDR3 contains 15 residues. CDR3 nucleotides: TGCGCCAGCAGCTTACAGGGAGACATGAACACTGAAGCTTTCTTT. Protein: CASSLQGDMNTEAFF.

Here the CDR3 DNA reads TGTGCCAGCAGTTCGCCCCTGGCGGCGAACTACAATGAGCAGTTCTTC. Residues: CASSSPLAANYNEQFF. The rearrangement links TRBV28 to TRBJ2-1, with no clear D. Germline CDR1 MDHEN, CDR2 SYDVKM. This CDR3 spans 16 amino acids. V was trimmed by 4 bases and J by 3 bases, leaving 16 bases between them.

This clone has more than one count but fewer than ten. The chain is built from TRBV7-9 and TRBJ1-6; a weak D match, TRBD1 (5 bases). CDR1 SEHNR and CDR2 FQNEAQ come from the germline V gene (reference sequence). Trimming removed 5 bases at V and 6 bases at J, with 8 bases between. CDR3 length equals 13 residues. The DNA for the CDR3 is TGTGCCAGCAGCGCCCAGGGTAATTCACCCCTCCACTTT. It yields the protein CASSAQGNSPLHF.

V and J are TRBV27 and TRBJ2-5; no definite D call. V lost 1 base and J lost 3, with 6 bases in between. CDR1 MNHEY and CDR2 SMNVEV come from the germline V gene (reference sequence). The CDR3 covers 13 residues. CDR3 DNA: TGTGCCAGCAGTTTATACGAGAAAGAGACCCAGTACTTC. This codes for CASSLYEKETQYF.

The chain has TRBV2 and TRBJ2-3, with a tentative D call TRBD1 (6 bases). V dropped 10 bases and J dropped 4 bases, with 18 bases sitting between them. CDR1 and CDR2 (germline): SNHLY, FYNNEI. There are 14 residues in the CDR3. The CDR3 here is CATVAGTTPDTQYF. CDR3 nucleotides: TGTGCCACCGTCGCCGGGACAACCCCAGATACGCAGTATTTT.